This T cell receptor beta chain comes out of a study of CD8+ T cells in alopecia areata. In each case, RNA was isolated and then reverse transcribed into cDNA as the sequencing template. TCRdb's copy holds only in-frame clones and misses some; the assay was immunoSEQ multiplex PCR. The table has 150,000 to 200,000 clones, about three fifths seen once. V shed 2 bases, J shed 1 base, and the junction held 7 bases outside the gene matches. Germline V gene lookup returns CDR1 MRHNA and CDR2 SNTAGT. The CDR3 sequence is 18 residues long. Material: CD4+ T cells sorted from blood. The genes are TRBV6-4 and TRBJ2-7; 14 bases line up with TRBD2. The clonotype was recovered from a human donor in good health. CDR3 DNA: TGTGCCAGCAGTGACCCGGGACTAGCGGGAGAATGGTCCTACGAGCAGTACTTC. This codes for CASSDPGLAGEWSYEQYF.